These T cell receptor beta chains were read from a single sample in a study of CD8 T cells in ankylosing spondylitis. One entry per CDR3 protein, called by TCRdb with MiXCR from the 5' RACE reads. The repertoire holds around 440,000 distinct CDR3 sequences, with approximately 17% as singletons. The sample was blood, either unsorted or a sorted T cell fraction (not recorded which). These receptor sequences come from a male donor with ankylosing spondylitis. CDR3s include the opening cysteine and the closing phenylalanine or tryptophan. Each record gives: D gene, V gene, CDR3 length, J gene, clone size, CDR3 protein, CDR3 DNA. A D gene is named only where the DNA matches it firmly. Some rows have no size entry. The others give once, few or many, or a class for an expanded clone.

TRBD1	TRBV5-6	15	TRBJ2-3	few	CASISRDRGTDTQYF	TGTGCCAGCATCTCCCGGGACAGGGGAACAGATACGCAGTATTTT
.	TRBV5-6	13	TRBJ1-1	few	CASSSGRGDEAFF	TGTGCCAGCAGCTCAGGACGAGGAGATGAAGCTTTCTTT
.	TRBV18	17	TRBJ2-2	.	CASSPPNFHANTGELFF	TGTGCCAGCTCACCACCGAACTTCCACGCGAACACCGGGGAGCTGTTTTTT
TRBD1	TRBV20-1	15	TRBJ1-1	.	CSAKQGADLNTEAFF	TGCAGTGCCAAACAGGGGGCCGATTTGAACACTGAAGCTTTCTTT
.	TRBV11-2	14	TRBJ1-1	.	CASSRDPRNTEAFF	TGTGCCAGCAGCCGGGACCCTCGAAACACTGAAGCTTTCTTT
.	TRBV10-3	16	TRBJ2-3	.	CAISEGREGRSDTQYF	TGTGCCATCAGTGAAGGGAGAGAGGGCCGGTCAGATACGCAGTATTTT
TRBD2	TRBV4-1	16	TRBJ2-1	.	CASSLRTSGGADEQFF	TGCGCCAGCAGCCTACGGACTAGCGGGGGGGCAGATGAGCAGTTCTTC
.	TRBV5-1	14	TRBJ2-3	few	CASSQGPITDTQYF	TGCGCCAGCAGTCAGGGGCCCATCACAGATACGCAGTATTTT
TRBD1	TRBV5-1	15	TRBJ1-1	few	CASSPFAGGNTEAFF	TGCGCCAGCAGCCCGTTCGCAGGGGGGAACACTGAAGCTTTCTTT
TRBD2	TRBV3-1	20	TRBJ2-7	.	CASSQWSPSSGGPGSDEQYF	TGTGCCAGCAGCCAATGGAGCCCCTCAAGCGGGGGGCCAGGAAGCGACGAGCAGTACTTC
TRBD2	TRBV7-8	16	TRBJ2-5	.	CASLKRGSLIQETQYF	TGTGCCAGCCTGAAGCGGGGGTCCCTAATACAAGAGACCCAGTACTTC
.	TRBV4-2	15	TRBJ2-3	.	CASSQGVTRTDTQYF	TGTGCCAGCAGCCAAGGAGTAACTCGCACAGATACGCAGTATTTT
TRBD2	TRBV7-2	16	TRBJ2-1	few	CASSKTGGAGYNEQFF	TGTGCCAGCAGTAAGACGGGGGGGGCGGGTTACAATGAGCAGTTCTTC
.	TRBV12-3/TRBV12-4	11	TRBJ1-4	many	CASSPKVRRGF	TGTGCCAGCAGTCCCAAAGTTCGGAGAGGGTTT
.	TRBV7-9	15	TRBJ1-1	.	CASSFFDYQNTEAFF	TGTGCCAGCAGCTTCTTCGACTATCAAAACACTGAAGCTTTCTTT
.	TRBV6-5	14	TRBJ2-7	few	CASSYETGSYEQYF	TGTGCCAGCAGTTACGAGACGGGCTCCTACGAGCAGTACTTC
.	TRBV11-2	14	TRBJ2-7	.	CASSSPGFSVEQYF	TGTGCCAGCAGCTCCCCGGGATTCTCCGTCGAGCAGTACTTC